This TCR beta chain was captured by sequencing in a study of blood T cells in healthy people across ages. Study findings and constraints: Calculation of diversity from one million T cells yielded estimates considered to be underestimates. Donors of long life had a larger count of naive CD4+ cells and greater diversity than aged donors.

The authors ran a second PCR of roughly 6 to 12 cycles using a sample-barcoded 5' primer and a J-beta primer mix. TCRdb passed the 5' RACE reads through MiXCR, listing each CDR3 protein once. The repertoire holds approximately 800,000 distinct CDR3 sequences, with nearly 60% as singletons. Trimming removed 6 bases from V and 0 bases from J; junction bases left unmatched: 27. The V gene's germline CDR1 is MDHEN and CDR2 SYDVKM. This CDR3 region has 22 residues. This clonotype has a single count. Its matching antigen is unknown. V usage is TRBV28 and J usage is TRBJ1-1; 8 nucleotides align to TRBD1. The TCR was taken from a man aged 25-45 years in good health. The sequenced material came from blood. The CDR3: CASSSFDGVFDRGRVVNTEAFF. CDR3 sequence (DNA): TGTGCCAGCAGCTCTTTTGATGGGGTTTTCGACAGGGGAAGGGTGGTGAACACTGAAGCTTTCTTT.